The rows below give T cell receptor beta chains drawn from one sample of a study of regulatory T cells in long-lasting Graves disease. TCRdb redid the calling of the multiplex PCR reads with MiXCR, one entry per CDR3 protein. The sample shows around 500,000 distinct CDR3 sequences, about 14% of them seen only once. These same records also appear under a second study, on T cells in Graves' hyperthyroidism and ophthalmopathy.

The sample here was peripheral blood mononuclear cells (PBMCs), taken at new diagnosis, from a patient treated with antithyroid drugs. The receptors were sampled from a man in his thirties or forties with Graves disease. CDR3s include the opening cysteine and the closing phenylalanine or tryptophan. D genes are given only for firm matches. Size tells how often a clone was seen (once, few, many) or the class of an expanded clone, and some rows leave it out.

v_call	cdr3_length	j_call	clone_size	d_call	cdr3_aa	cdr3_nt
TRBV7-2	14	TRBJ2-1	many	NA	CASSPRGRNNEQFF	TGTGCCAGCAGCCCCCGCGGCAGAAACAATGAGCAGTTCTTC
TRBV11-2	15	TRBJ2-7	many	NA	CASSLQRDTHYEQYF	TGTGCCAGCAGCTTACAACGGGACACTCATTACGAGCAGTACTTC
TRBV27	16	TRBJ1-5	few	NA	CASSTSATGINQPQHF	TGTGCCAGCAGTACCAGCGCCACAGGGATAAATCAGCCCCAGCATTTT
TRBV6-9	16	TRBJ2-7	NA	TRBD2	CASSYGVAGDIYEQYF	TGTGCCAGCAGTTACGGGGTAGCGGGAGACATTTACGAGCAGTACTTC
TRBV5-1	16	TRBJ2-6	NA	NA	CASSLRHFSGANVLTF	TGCGCCAGCAGCTTGAGGCACTTCTCTGGGGCCAACGTCCTGACTTTC
TRBV30	14	TRBJ2-3	many	TRBD2	CAWSSSGWGDTQYF	TGTGCCTGGAGTTCTAGCGGTTGGGGAGATACGCAGTATTTT
TRBV20-1	17	TRBJ2-3	NA	TRBD2	CSARASVRTSGKDTQYF	TGCAGTGCTAGAGCGTCGGTGAGGACTAGCGGGAAAGATACGCAGTATTTT
TRBV5-1	19	TRBJ2-3	NA	TRBD2	CASSWNPLAGGFSTDTQYF	TGCGCCAGCAGCTGGAACCCTCTAGCGGGAGGGTTTAGCACAGATACGCAGTATTTT
TRBV13	14	TRBJ2-7	many	TRBD1	CASSPRTGGHEQYF	TGTGCCAGCAGCCCTAGGACAGGGGGCCACGAGCAGTACTTC
TRBV27	12	TRBJ2-7	few	TRBD1	CASSRQGLEQYF	TGTGCCAGCAGTCGACAGGGGTTAGAGCAGTACTTC
TRBV29-1	14	TRBJ2-1	many	NA	CSVEELSSYNEQFF	TGCAGCGTTGAAGAGCTGAGCTCCTACAATGAGCAGTTCTTC
TRBV10-3	18	TRBJ2-5	many	TRBD2	CAISEWGPGLASKETQYF	TGTGCCATCAGTGAGTGGGGTCCGGGACTAGCGTCAAAAGAGACCCAGTACTTC
TRBV20-1	14	TRBJ2-7	many	TRBD1	CSADPLGQSYEQYF	TGCAGTGCCGACCCTTTGGGACAGTCCTACGAGCAGTACTTC
TRBV19	15	TRBJ2-5	many	TRBD2	CASRTSGRLQETQYF	TGTGCCAGTAGAACTAGCGGGAGACTCCAAGAGACCCAGTACTTC
TRBV6-2/TRBV6-3	13	TRBJ2-7	few	NA	CASRPRSVYEQYF	TGTGCCAGCAGACCCCGGTCCGTCTACGAGCAGTACTTC
TRBV11-2	14	TRBJ2-5	many	NA	CASSNRDVGETQYF	TGTGCCAGCAGCAATAGGGATGTGGGGGAGACCCAGTACTTC
TRBV20-1	14	TRBJ2-3	many	TRBD1	CSARRRDRADTQYF	TGCAGTGCTAGAAGGCGGGACAGGGCGGATACGCAGTATTTT
TRBV7-3	15	TRBJ2-1	many	TRBD2	CASSWGLAGGGEQFF	TGTGCCAGCAGCTGGGGGCTAGCGGGGGGAGGCGAGCAGTTCTTC
TRBV13	14	TRBJ2-7	many	NA	CASSWGGTQYEQYF	TGTGCCAGCAGCTGGGGCGGTACACAATACGAGCAGTACTTC
TRBV12-3/TRBV12-4	13	TRBJ2-7	many	NA	CASTLSSPYEQYF	TGTGCCAGCACCCTTAGTTCACCTTACGAGCAGTACTTC
TRBV20-1	13	TRBJ2-1	few	NA	CSARGDGYDEQFF	TGCAGTGCTAGAGGGGACGGGTACGATGAGCAGTTCTTC
TRBV20-1	13	TRBJ1-5	many	NA	CSARLGGIQPQHF	TGCAGTGCCAGATTAGGAGGAATTCAGCCCCAGCATTTT
TRBV18	14	TRBJ2-1	NA	NA	CASSPPRPYNEQFF	TGTGCCAGCTCACCCCCCAGGCCCTACAATGAGCAGTTCTTC
TRBV9	17	TRBJ2-7	few	TRBD1	CASSHPHFRDRGREQYF	TGTGCCAGCAGCCATCCTCACTTCCGGGACAGGGGGCGAGAGCAGTACTTC
TRBV7-2	14	TRBJ2-1	many	NA	CASSDRTNWNEQFF	TGTGCCAGCAGCGACCGGACTAATTGGAATGAGCAGTTCTTC
TRBV19	13	TRBJ2-5	NA	NA	CASRAILGETQYF	TGTGCCAGTCGGGCCATACTGGGGGAGACCCAGTACTTC
TRBV20-1	16	TRBJ2-1	few	TRBD1	CSARDPGQGLYNEQFF	TGCAGTGCTAGAGATCCGGGACAGGGGTTATACAATGAGCAGTTCTTC
TRBV30	11	TRBJ2-1	many	NA	CAWDLDGEQFF	TGTGCCTGGGACCTTGACGGAGAGCAGTTCTTC
TRBV5-1	12	TRBJ2-5	NA	NA	CASSLGGPTQYF	TGCGCCAGCAGCTTGGGAGGGCCGACCCAGTACTTC
TRBV27	15	TRBJ2-1	NA	NA	CASSPGRVGVNEQFF	TGTGCCAGCAGTCCCGGGCGAGTGGGAGTTAATGAGCAGTTCTTC
TRBV20-1	17	TRBJ2-3	few	TRBD1	CSARDLIGQGWTDTQYF	TGCAGTGCTAGAGATCTGATAGGACAGGGGTGGACAGATACGCAGTATTTT
TRBV9	12	TRBJ2-7	NA	NA	CASSVSPYEQYF	TGTGCCAGCAGCGTTTCCCCCTACGAGCAGTACTTC
TRBV20-1	13	TRBJ2-5	NA	NA	CSASYGIEETQYF	TGCAGTGCTAGCTATGGTATCGAAGAGACCCAGTACTTC